The 28 T cell receptor beta chains given below trace back to one sample, sequenced in a study of cytotoxic CD8 clonotypes in ibrutinib-treated CLL. The assay was immunoSEQ multiplex PCR, and TCRdb's table has in-frame clones only and misses some. The repertoire includes about 140,000 clones, approximately 90% of them detected once, and 11% sits in the top ten. The sequences come from PBMCs, collected after 12 months of ibrutinib treatment. The source of these receptors is a human donor with chronic lymphocytic leukemia.

The count of this clone is one. The V and J genes are TRBV7-3 and TRBJ2-3, with 10 positions matching TRBD2. The length of the CDR3 is 17 residues. Germline assignment: CDR1 SGHTA and CDR2 FQGTGA. V was clipped by 4 bases and J by 0 bases; unmatched bases: 7. CDR3 protein: CASSSLAGAPSTDTQYF. CDR3 coding DNA: TGTGCCAGCAGCTCCCTAGCGGGAGCGCCTAGCACAGATACGCAGTATTTT. The full variable domain, in which reference TRBV7-3 and TRBJ2-3 provide the parts outside the CDR3, is GAGVSQTPSNKVTEKGKYVELRCDPISGHTALYWYRQSLGQGPEFLIYFQGTGAADDSGLPNDRFFAVRPEGSVSTLKIQRTERGDSAVYLCASSSLAGAPSTDTQYFGPGTRLTVL.

The rearrangement uses TRBV5-5 and TRBJ1-3; D perhaps matches TRBD1 (5 bases). V lost 4 bases, J lost 1 base, and 15 bases lay in between. The CDR3 runs 16 residues. Germline V gene sequence: CDR1 SGHKS, CDR2 YYEKEE (reference sequence). The CDR3 protein is CASSPGGDLSGNTIYF. In DNA form, the CDR3 reads TGTGCCAGCAGCCCTGGGGGGGACTTGTCTGGAAACACCATATATTTT. The whole variable domain, remainder taken from reference TRBV5-5 and TRBJ1-3, is DAGVTQSPTHLIKTRGQQVTLRCSPISGHKSVSWYQQVLGQGPQFIFQYYEKEERGRGNFPDRFSARQFPNYSSELNVNALLLGDSALYLCASSPGGDLSGNTIYFGEGSWLTVV.

The CDR3 sequence: CASNMDRVEDQPQHF. The CDR3 nucleotides read TGTGCCAGCAACATGGACAGGGTTGAGGATCAGCCCCAGCATTTT. The rearrangement uses TRBV2 and TRBJ1-5, with 8 bases lining up with TRBD1. The CDR3 contains 15 residues. V lost 7 bases, J lost 5 bases, and 10 bases stayed unmatched. In germline, CDR1 is SNHLY, CDR2 FYNNEI. Full variable domain (rest looked up from reference TRBV2 and TRBJ1-5): EPEVTQTPSHQVTQMGQEVILRCVPISNHLYFYWYRQILGQKVEFLVSFYNNEISEKSEIFDDQFSVERPDGSNFTLKIRSTKLEDSAMYFCASNMDRVEDQPQHFGDGTRLSIL.

The V gene is TRBV7-2, the J gene TRBJ1-4, with a weak D call TRBD1 (5 bases). The germline gives CDR1 SGHTA, CDR2 FQGNSA. The CDR3 is made up of 12 amino acids. V shed 3 bases and J shed 14 bases, with 13 bases lying between them. CDR3 sequence (DNA): TGTGCCAGCAGCTTGAGGCAGGGAACGCTGTTTTTT. The encoded protein is CASSLRQGTLFF.

The rearrangement joins TRBV7-3 to TRBJ2-7; D unclear. The germline V and J ends were trimmed by 5 bases and 3 bases, with 11 bases remaining between them. The CDR3 contains 13 residues. Germline V gene lookup returns CDR1 SGHTA and CDR2 FQGTGA. CDR3 region: CASSPTPSYEQYF. The CDR3 region has the DNA TGTGCCAGCAGCCCTACCCCTAGCTACGAGCAGTACTTC. Complete variable domain (other parts from reference TRBV7-3 and TRBJ2-7): GAGVSQTPSNKVTEKGKYVELRCDPISGHTALYWYRQSLGQGPEFLIYFQGTGAADDSGLPNDRFFAVRPEGSVSTLKIQRTERGDSAVYLCASSPTPSYEQYFGPGTRLTVT.

The chain uses TRBV7-3 and TRBJ2-5; no firm D call. Per germline, CDR1 SGHTA and CDR2 FQGTGA. Trimming removed 5 bases at V and 0 bases at J, with 7 bases between. This CDR3 is built from 13 residues. The CDR3 loop reads CASSPRYQETQYF. Here the CDR3 DNA reads TGTGCCAGCAGCCCGCGATACCAAGAGACCCAGTACTTC.

J is TRBJ1-5 and V is TRBV7-8, with D possibly being TRBD1 (6 bases). From germline, CDR1 is SGHVS and CDR2 FQNEAQ. This CDR3 comprises 12 residues. Trimming pared 8 bases from V and 7 bases from J, leaving 12 bases between. CDR3 loop: CASGWGGQPQHF. CDR3 DNA sequence: TGTGCCAGCGGATGGGGGGGCCAGCCCCAGCATTTT.

This sequence joins TRBV4-2 and TRBJ1-2, with 8 positions matching TRBD1. The CDR3 is made up of 15 amino acids. Per the germline V gene, CDR1 is LGHNA and CDR2 is YNFKEQ. V shed 0 bases and J 4 bases; nucleotides not matched to a gene: 4. The CDR3 here is CASSQDTGGGYGYTF. DNA of the CDR3: TGTGCCAGCAGCCAAGATACAGGGGGAGGCTATGGCTACACCTTC.

The chain combines TRBV11-2 with TRBJ1-5; TRBD1 is a possible D gene (6 bases). V was cut by 5 bases and J by 7 bases, with 15 bases left in between. CDR1 SGHAT and CDR2 FQNNGV come from the germline V gene. This CDR3 spans 14 amino acids. CDR3 in amino acids: CASSPHGGGQPQHF. CDR3 nucleotide sequence: TGTGCCAGCAGCCCCCACGGGGGCGGGCAGCCCCAGCATTTT.

This chain links TRBV28 with TRBJ1-1; no clear D. The CDR3 runs to 12 residues. With 8 bases removed from V and 6 bases from J, the gap between germline ends came to 13 bases. The germline V gene encodes CDR1 MDHEN and CDR2 SYDVKM. DNA of the CDR3: TGTGCCAGCCGAACAGCGGTCCCTGAAGCTTTCTTT. Its translation: CASRTAVPEAFF.

This chain uses TRBV9 with TRBJ2-3; no clear D gene. The V and J ends lost 0 bases and 4 bases respectively, with 9 bases between them. CDR3 length equals 14 residues. Per germline, CDR1 SGDLS and CDR2 YYNGEE. The CDR3 nucleotides are TGTGCCAGCAGCGTAGGTAAGGATGCAGATACGCAGTATTTT. Translation gives CASSVGKDADTQYF.

The V gene is TRBV7-8, the J gene TRBJ1-5, with D hard to call. Germline V gives CDR1 SGHVS, CDR2 FQNEAQ. The CDR3 length is 13 residues. Between the trimmed V and J ends, which lost 1 base and 7 bases, there was a span of 8 bases. CDR3 loop: CASSLGPGQPQHF. The CDR3 nucleotides read TGTGCCAGCAGCTTAGGCCCCGGGCAGCCCCAGCATTTT.

The chain is built from TRBV7-9 and TRBJ2-3; the D gene is possibly TRBD2 (5 bases). The CDR3 has 15 amino acids. Germline V gene data show CDR1 as SEHNR and CDR2 as FQNEAQ (reference sequence). Trimming cost V 1 base and J 0 bases, with 8 bases left between them. CDR3 sequence: CASSLVRASTDTQYF. In DNA form, the CDR3 reads TGTGCCAGCAGCTTAGTGAGGGCTAGCACAGATACGCAGTATTTT.

This chain connects TRBV29-1 to TRBJ1-1, with D maybe TRBD1 (5 bases). The CDR3 is 12 amino acids. Trimming stripped 7 bases from V and 4 bases from J, with 13 bases between. The germline V gene encodes CDR1 SQVTM and CDR2 ANQGSEA. The CDR3 loop is CSAPGRLTEAFF. CDR3 DNA sequence: TGCAGCGCACCAGGGAGGCTCACTGAAGCTTTCTTT.

This chain's CDR3 is CAWSRSFEQFF. CDR3 nucleotides: TGTGCCTGGAGTCGGTCTTTTGAGCAGTTCTTC. The V call is TRBV30, the J call TRBJ2-1; D gene unclear. V was shortened by 2 bases and J by 9 bases, with 8 bases between the two germline ends. CDR1 and CDR2 (germline): GTSNPN, SVGIG (reference sequence). The CDR3 contains 11 residues. The full variable domain, completed using reference TRBV30 and TRBJ2-1, is SQTIHQWPATLVQPVGSPLSLECTVEGTSNPNLYWYRQAAGRGLQLLFYSVGIGQISSEVPQNLSASRPQDRQFILSSKKLLLSDSGFYLCAWSRSFEQFFGPGTRLTVL.

This chain uses TRBV11-3 with TRBJ2-1; 7 nucleotides match TRBD2. This CDR3 spans 16 amino acids. V was pared by 3 bases and J by 7 bases, with 12 bases of the junction left unmatched. Germline V gene lookup returns CDR1 SGHNT and CDR2 YENEEA. The CDR3 spells CASSLDGGTMWNEQFF. In DNA form, the CDR3 reads TGTGCCAGCAGCTTGGACGGCGGGACTATGTGGAATGAGCAGTTCTTC.

V usage is TRBV5-4 and J usage is TRBJ2-3; TRBD2 aligns across 8 bases. The ends lost 1 base at V and 0 bases at J; junction bases unmatched: 13. This CDR3 is built from 19 residues. Germline V CDR1 and CDR2: SGHNT, YYREEE (reference sequence). The CDR3 sequence is CASSLKVASGLTSTDTQYF. In DNA, the CDR3 is TGTGCCAGCAGCTTGAAGGTTGCTAGCGGGTTAACTAGCACAGATACGCAGTATTTT. Full variable domain (missing parts from reference TRBV5-4 and TRBJ2-3): ETGVTQSPTHLIKTRGQQVTLRCSSQSGHNTVSWYQQALGQGPQFIFQYYREEENGRGNFPPRFSGLQFPNYSSELNVNALELDDSALYLCASSLKVASGLTSTDTQYFGPGTRLTVL.

The chain links TRBV19 to TRBJ1-5; D gene ambiguous. V dropped 10 bases and J dropped 1 base, with 17 bases sitting between them. This CDR3 spans 15 amino acids. Germline V gene sequence: CDR1 LNHDA, CDR2 SQIVND (reference sequence). This chain's CDR3 is CANMDPFRSNQPQHF. CDR3 nucleotide sequence: TGTGCCAATATGGACCCCTTTCGCAGCAATCAGCCCCAGCATTTT. Combining the CDR3 with reference TRBV19 and TRBJ1-5 gives the whole variable domain DGGITQSPKYLFRKEGQNVTLSCEQNLNHDAMYWYRQDPGQGLRLIYYSQIVNDFQKGDIAEGYSVSREKKESFPLTVTSAQKNPTAFYLCANMDPFRSNQPQHFGDGTRLSIL.

J is TRBJ2-6 and V is TRBV7-2; unclear D gene. Trimming left V 3 bases short and J 1 base short, with 4 bases between. This CDR3 has 14 amino acids. The germline V gene has CDR1 SGHTA and CDR2 FQGNSA. In DNA form, the CDR3 reads TGTGCCAGCAGCTTGGGGTCTGGGGCCAACGTCCTGACTTTC. Residues: CASSLGSGANVLTF.

This sequence joins TRBV19 and TRBJ2-3, with 12 bases that match TRBD2. The V gene's germline CDR1 is LNHDA and CDR2 SQIVND (reference sequence). CDR3 length: 15 residues. V lost 3 bases and J lost 11; bases outside the gene matches: 9. CDR3 in DNA: TGTGCCAGTAGTATTGGGACAGCGACTAGCGGGGGGCAGTATTTT. It encodes CASSIGTATSGGQYF.

The V gene is TRBV28, the J gene TRBJ2-7; D remains ambiguous. Trimming pared 6 bases from V and 6 bases from J, leaving 12 bases between. The germline V gene has CDR1 MDHEN and CDR2 SYDVKM. There are 12 residues in the CDR3. CDR3 sequence reads: CASSPGGPEQYF. DNA of the CDR3: TGTGCCAGCAGCCCCGGTGGGCCCGAGCAGTACTTC.

The J gene is TRBJ1-1, the V gene TRBV7-2, with unresolved D. CDR1 and CDR2 from the germline V gene are SGHTA and FQGNSA. The length of the CDR3 is 14 residues. V lost 1 base to trimming and J lost 4 bases, with 10 bases between them. The CDR3 nucleotides are TGTGCCAGCAGCTTAGACGGCAAGGGCACTGAAGCTTTCTTT. It is translated as CASSLDGKGTEAFF. The full variable domain, with the rest looked up from reference TRBV7-2 and TRBJ1-1, is GAGVSQSPSNKVTEKGKDVELRCDPISGHTALYWYRQSLGQGLEFLIYFQGNSAPDKSGLPSDRFSAERTGGSVSTLTIQRTQQEDSAVYLCASSLDGKGTEAFFGQGTRLTVV.

The chain uses TRBV10-2 and TRBJ2-1, with 9 bases that match TRBD2. The CDR3 sequence is 15 residues long. CDR1 and CDR2 (germline): WSHSY, SAAADI. Germline trimming cut 11 bases from V and 9 bases from J; bases unmatched to any gene: 17. The CDR3 here is CAVHRSAGGPSEQFF. CDR3 nucleotides: TGCGCCGTACACCGAAGTGCGGGAGGGCCGAGTGAGCAGTTCTTC.

Points on this clone: The identical CDR3 is also encoded by other nucleotide sequences in the sample. The chain couples TRBV9 to TRBJ1-4; unclear D gene. Germline CDR1 SGDLS, CDR2 YYNGEE. V was pared by 0 bases and J by 0 bases, with 6 bases between. There are 15 residues in the CDR3. DNA of the CDR3: TGTGCCAGCAGCGTAGTCGGGGCAACTAATGAAAAACTGTTTTTT. Its translation: CASSVVGATNEKLFF.

The chain is built from TRBV21-1 and TRBJ2-5; the table gives TRBD2 as D, unverified against the DNA. TRBV21-1 is a pseudogene. CDR3 length: 13 amino acids. The CDR3 spells CASREAGSETQYF. CDR3 DNA sequence: TGTGCCAGCAGGGAGGCGGGATCCGAGACCCAGTACTTC.

This clone was recorded a few times. The chain couples TRBV28 to TRBJ1-1; possibly TRBD1 for D (6 bases). This CDR3 comprises 16 residues. V was pared by 3 bases and J by 1 base, with 15 bases between. The V gene's germline CDR1 is MDHEN and CDR2 SYDVKM. CDR3 sequence: CASSLLGQSTNTEAFF. Here the CDR3 DNA reads TGTGCCAGCAGTTTGCTGGGACAATCCACGAACACTGAAGCTTTCTTT.

The chain recombines TRBV6-5 with TRBJ2-3; no definite D call. V lost 6 bases, J lost 4 bases, and 11 bases lay in between. Germline values: CDR1 MNHEY, CDR2 SVGAGI. CDR3 size: 13 residues. CDR3 DNA: TGTGCCAGCAGAGTGCCGGGTGCAGATACGCAGTATTTT. It codes for CASRVPGADTQYF.

The chain recombines TRBV9 with TRBJ2-3, with 13 bases that match TRBD2. Germline V gene lookup returns CDR1 SGDLS and CDR2 YYNGEE. V dropped 3 bases and J dropped 3; count of bases not matched to a gene: 4. This CDR3 contains 16 residues. CDR3 loop: CASSAGLAGDTDTQYF. The CDR3 coding sequence is TGTGCCAGCAGCGCCGGACTAGCGGGAGATACAGATACGCAGTATTTT.